The clone carrying this T cell receptor beta chain has a handful of counts. Its antigen is currently unknown. This sample stems from a study of T cells in Graves' hyperthyroidism and ophthalmopathy. It was RNA transcripts that yielded the amplified TCR beta CDR3 regions. The TCR CDR3 first-round RT-PCR relied on the HTBI primer set. TCRdb reanalysed the multiplex PCR reads using MiXCR and keeps one entry per CDR3 protein. The repertoire holds 350,000 to 400,000 distinct CDR3 sequences, with more than 13% as singletons. Trimming removed 4 bases from V and 4 bases from J, with 3 bases in between. The V gene's germline CDR1 is KGHDR and CDR2 SFDVKD. CDR3 length: 11 residues. Study observations and caveats: Most thyroid clonotypes expanded above 0.001 appeared in blood too. Ophthalmopathy was distinguished from stable hyperthyroidism by 13 V-J signatures.

Diagnosis rested on symptoms, serum thyroxine and TRAb, thyroid ultrasound, and orbital computed tomography. The chain links TRBV24-1 to TRBJ2-5; no reliable D call. The sequenced material came from blood. The sequence came from a woman aged 25 to 45 with Graves' hyperthyroidism. CDR3: CATSELETQYF. CDR3 DNA: TGTGCCACCAGTGAGTTAGAGACCCAGTACTTC.